Sequencing of this T cell receptor beta chain was carried out in a study of cytomegalovirus exposure and HLA in healthy donors. Findings of the study overall: A highly shared variant cluster was judged a likely technical artifact. Most of the TCR beta V segments (in an earlier analysis) were productive either about 87% or about 30% of the time. A later analysis showed that HLA-associated TCR beta chains had undergone more clonal expansion than equally common others. TRBV6-2, TRBV6-3 and some other V segments were excluded as indistinguishable.

Use of 60 Vbeta and 13 Jbeta primers characterized the PCR. Using immunoSEQ multiplex PCR, the repertoire was profiled, and TCRdb retains in-frame clones only, with some absent. The sample contains about 190,000 clones, over 80% of which appear only once. This CDR3 region has 11 residues. V gave up 6 bases and J gave up 9 bases; unmatched junction bases: 8. Germline assignment: CDR1 DFQATT and CDR2 SNEGSKA (reference sequence). In the case of this clone: Its antigen is not identified.

This chain joins TRBV20-1 and TRBJ2-7; 7 bases agree with TRBD1. The receptor was derived from a man between 25 and 39 years old in good health and CMV-seronegative. Input material: PBMCs. CDR3 nucleotides: TGCAGTGCCCCAGATCGGGACAGGCAGTACTTC. It encodes CSAPDRDRQYF.